This T cell receptor (beta chain) is drawn from a study of T cell responses to AZD1222 COVID-19 vaccine. Repertoires were generated with immunoSEQ multiplex PCR, while TCRdb's copy carries only in-frame clones and drops some. The profile shows 250,000 to 300,000 clones, 90% to 95% of them singletons. Comments on this clone: Its antigen is as yet unknown.

Analysis merged second doses at about 4 or about 12 weeks. CDR1 and CDR2 (germline): SGHRS, YFSETQ. The CDR3 is 15 residues long. V dropped 3 bases and J dropped 7 bases, with 16 bases sitting between them. General study results and limits: Donors were chiefly white British, with a greater number of females, and clonal diversity was perhaps underestimated. The span of vaccine-associated CD4 TCRs extended across spike, with dominance at 160-218 and 743-854. The repertoires were collected only after the peak T cell response.

The sample consisted of peripheral blood, taken 28 days after the second AZD1222 dose. The gene calls are TRBV5-1 and TRBJ1-4; D possibly corresponds to TRBD1 (6 bases). This TCR was recovered from an adult who received the AZD1222 COVID-19 vaccine. CDR3 sequence reads: CASSSSPGVSEKLFF. In DNA, the CDR3 is TGCGCCAGCAGCTCCTCCCCAGGGGTTAGTGAAAAACTGTTTTTT.